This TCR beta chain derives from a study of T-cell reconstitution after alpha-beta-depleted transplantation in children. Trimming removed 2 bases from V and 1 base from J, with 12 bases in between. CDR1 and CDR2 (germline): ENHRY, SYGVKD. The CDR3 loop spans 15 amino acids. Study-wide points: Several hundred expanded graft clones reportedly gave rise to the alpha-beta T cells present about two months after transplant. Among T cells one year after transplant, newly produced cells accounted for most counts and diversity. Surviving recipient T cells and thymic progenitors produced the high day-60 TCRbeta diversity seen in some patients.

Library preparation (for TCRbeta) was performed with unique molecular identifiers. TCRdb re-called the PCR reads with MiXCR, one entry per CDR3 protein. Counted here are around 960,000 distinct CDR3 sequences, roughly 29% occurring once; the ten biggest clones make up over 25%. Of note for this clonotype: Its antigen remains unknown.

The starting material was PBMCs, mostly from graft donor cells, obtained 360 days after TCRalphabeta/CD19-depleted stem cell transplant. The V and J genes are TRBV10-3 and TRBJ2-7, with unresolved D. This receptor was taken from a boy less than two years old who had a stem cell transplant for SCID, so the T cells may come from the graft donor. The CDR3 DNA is TGTGCCATCAGTGAGCCTAACGCAGGATCCTACGAGCAGTACTTC. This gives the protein CAISEPNAGSYEQYF.